These 22 T cell receptor beta chains were sequenced from one sample in a study of blood T cell repertoires in COVID-19. Sequenced by immunoSEQ multiplex PCR; TCRdb stores in-frame clones only, minus some. This table has under 300,000 clones, around 86% appearing once. Sequenced: peripheral blood. Receptors were obtained from a woman aged 60-75 years with active or convalescent COVID-19.

This clone was detected once. This chain joins TRBV19 and TRBJ1-3; D uncertain. Germline V gives CDR1 LNHDA, CDR2 SQIVND (reference sequence). V was cut by 3 bases and J by 0 bases, with 9 bases left in between. The CDR3 length is 15 residues. The CDR3 region is CASSIALSSGNTIYF. The DNA of the CDR3 is TGTGCCAGTAGTATTGCCTTGAGCTCTGGAAACACCATATATTTT.

The rearrangement joins TRBV7-3 to TRBJ2-1; TRBD1 matches 11 bases. The germline CDR1 and CDR2 sequences are SGHTA and FQGTGA. V lost 5 bases, J lost 8 bases, and 11 bases stayed unmatched. This CDR3 has 16 amino acids. Written as DNA, the CDR3 is TGTGCCAGCAGCCTTTCTTTTTGGGACAGGGGGGATGAGCAGTTCTTC. This encodes CASSLSFWDRGDEQFF.

This chain links TRBV7-2 with TRBJ1-5; D unclear. Germline V gives CDR1 SGHTA, CDR2 FQGNSA. The CDR3 runs 13 residues. V lost 1 base to trimming and J lost 6 bases, with 7 bases between them. The CDR3 nucleotides read TGTGCCAGCAGCTTAGAACGCGGTCAGCCCCAGCATTTT. Its translation is CASSLERGQPQHF.

This clone has a single count. The CDR3 DNA sequence: TGTGCCATCAGTGAGTCACGGGGGGGCACAGATACGCAGTATTTT. Translation gives CAISESRGGTDTQYF. The J gene is TRBJ2-3, the V gene TRBV10-3, with TRBD2 matching over 7 bases. Germline V gives CDR1 ENHRY, CDR2 SYGVKD. V trimming: 0 bases; J trimming: 1 base; junction bases outside the gene matches: 1. The CDR3 is made up of 15 amino acids.

This rearrangement joins TRBV7-9 to TRBJ1-5, with a possible D match to TRBD1 (6 bases). The CDR3 length is 14 residues. Germline CDR1 is SEHNR and CDR2 is FQNEAQ (reference sequence). V lost 3 bases and J 7 bases, leaving 13 bases between the germline ends. The CDR3 region is CASSFDTGLQPQHF. CDR3 nucleotide sequence: TGTGCCAGCAGCTTCGACACAGGGTTGCAGCCCCAGCATTTT.

The chain recombines TRBV7-8 with TRBJ1-5, with 10 bases identical to TRBD1. Germline V lookup: CDR1 SGHVS, CDR2 FQNEAQ. With V trimmed by 5 bases and J by 4 bases, 5 bases remained unmatched. This CDR3 spans 15 amino acids. Written as DNA, the CDR3 is TGTGCCAGCAGCAGAGGGACAGGGGCGAATCAGCCCCAGCATTTT. Translated: CASSRGTGANQPQHF. Variable domain in full (rest from reference TRBV7-8 and TRBJ1-5): GAGVSQSPRYKVAKRGQDVALRCDPISGHVSLFWYQQALGQGPEFLTYFQNEAQLDKSGLPSDRFFAERPEGSVSTLKIQRTQQEDSAVYLCASSRGTGANQPQHFGDGTRLSIL.

This rearrangement joins TRBV5-1 to TRBJ1-2, with TRBD1 as a possible D gene (6 bases). Germline V gene data show CDR1 as SGHRS and CDR2 as YFSETQ. V lost 0 bases and J 8 bases, leaving 14 bases between the germline ends. The CDR3 covers 14 residues. The CDR3 protein is CASSLGDIAGGYTF. CDR3 DNA sequence: TGCGCCAGCAGCTTGGGGGACATAGCTGGGGGCTACACCTTC. The variable domain in full, completed from reference TRBV5-1 and TRBJ1-2, reads KAGVTQTPRYLIKTRGQQVTLSCSPISGHRSVSWYQQTPGQGLQFLFEYFSETQRNKGNFPGRFSGRQFSNSRSEMNVSTLELGDSALYLCASSLGDIAGGYTFGSGTRLTVV.

This sequence joins TRBV7-9 and TRBJ2-5; D may be TRBD2 (5 bases). This CDR3 is built from 15 residues. The germline V and J ends were trimmed by 5 bases and 6 bases, with 19 bases remaining between them. CDR1 and CDR2 (germline): SEHNR, FQNEAQ (reference sequence). CDR3 protein: CASSPGEGGEKTQYF. The CDR3 DNA follows: TGTGCCAGCAGCCCTGGTGAGGGTGGGGAAAAGACCCAGTACTTC.

V is TRBV5-1 and J is TRBJ2-3, with D unresolved. Germline V lookup: CDR1 SGHRS, CDR2 YFSETQ. The CDR3 has 14 amino acids. Trimming cost V 0 bases and J 2 bases, with 7 bases left between them. The CDR3 region has the DNA TGCGCCAGCAGCTTGGTCGACTCCACAGATACGCAGTATTTT. Translating gives CASSLVDSTDTQYF.

The chain employs TRBV13 and TRBJ1-1; D not certain. Trimming stripped 4 bases from V and 1 base from J, with 7 bases between. The CDR3 totals 13 residues. Germline CDR1 and CDR2: PRHDT and FYEKMQ (reference sequence). As DNA, the CDR3 is TGTGCCAGCAGCTCCCCAGGGAACACTGAAGCTTTCTTT. Residues: CASSSPGNTEAFF. Using reference TRBV13 and TRBJ1-1 for the parts outside the CDR3, the full variable domain is AAGVIQSPRHLIKEKRETATLKCYPIPRHDTVYWYQQGPGQDPQFLISFYEKMQSDKGSIPDRFSAQQFSDYHSELNMSSLELGDSALYFCASSSPGNTEAFFGQGTRLTVV.

The chain links TRBV7-2 to TRBJ2-4; 10 bases map to TRBD2. The CDR3 has 15 amino acids. Germline V lookup: CDR1 SGHTA, CDR2 FQGNSA. V dropped 2 bases and J dropped 7; count of bases not matched to a gene: 5. The CDR3 DNA reads as TGTGCCAGCAGCTTAAAGCGGGGGGGCGTCAACATTCAGTACTTC. Amino acids: CASSLKRGGVNIQYF.

This clone was counted a single time. The chain is built from TRBV30 and TRBJ1-1; possibly TRBD1 for D (5 bases). The germline V gene encodes CDR1 GTSNPN and CDR2 SVGIG (reference sequence). The germline V and J ends were trimmed by 0 bases and 10 bases, with 15 bases remaining between them. CDR3 length: 13 residues. The CDR3 DNA sequence: TGTGCCTGGAGTGTAAATTCGGGGGATAGAGCTTTCTTT. Residues: CAWSVNSGDRAFF.

The genes are TRBV5-1 and TRBJ2-7; 12 bases align to TRBD2. CDR3 length: 16 amino acids. J gave up 0 bases and V 4 bases, and 5 bases lay outside the gene matches. Germline CDR1 SGHRS, CDR2 YFSETQ. CDR3: CASSVASGGGSYEQYF. In DNA form, the CDR3 reads TGCGCCAGCAGCGTCGCTAGCGGGGGGGGCTCCTACGAGCAGTACTTC.

The V and J genes are TRBV19 and TRBJ2-5; D unresolved. The CDR3 contains 15 residues. CDR1 is LNHDA and CDR2 is SQIVND in the germline V gene (reference sequence). Trimming removed 3 bases from V and 5 bases from J, with 16 bases in between. The CDR3 protein is CASSMGDLFGETQYF. CDR3 nucleotide sequence: TGTGCCAGTAGTATGGGTGACCTCTTCGGGGAGACCCAGTACTTC.

This clone showed up just a few times. This chain uses TRBV7-3 with TRBJ2-1, with D tentatively TRBD1 (6 bases). V was pared by 5 bases and J by 9 bases, with 14 bases between. Germline CDR1 is SGHTA and CDR2 is FQGTGA. This CDR3 is 13 amino acids long. The CDR3 reads CASSAGRGGEQFF. The CDR3 DNA reads as TGTGCCAGCAGCGCCGGACGAGGGGGTGAGCAGTTCTTC. Based on the CDR3 plus reference TRBV7-3 and TRBJ2-1, the full variable domain is GAGVSQTPSNKVTEKGKYVELRCDPISGHTALYWYRQSLGQGPEFLIYFQGTGAADDSGLPNDRFFAVRPEGSVSTLKIQRTERGDSAVYLCASSAGRGGEQFFGPGTRLTVL.

The chain recombines TRBV23-1 with TRBJ2-7, with 8 bases lining up with TRBD1. TRBV23-1 is an ORF, and what it does is uncertain. Germline trimming cut 7 bases from V and 0 bases from J; bases unmatched to any gene: 17. There are 18 residues in the CDR3. CDR3 residues: CASKEGLQGVPSSYEQYF. The CDR3 nucleotides are TGCGCCAGCAAAGAGGGGTTACAGGGGGTCCCCTCCTCCTACGAGCAGTACTTC.

This clone appeared a few times. This chain connects TRBV5-6 to TRBJ1-5, with D perhaps TRBD1 (6 bases). Germline CDR1 is SGHDT and CDR2 is YYEEEE. Trimming removed 0 bases at V and 7 bases at J, with 14 bases between. This CDR3 contains 15 residues. The DNA for the CDR3 is TGTGCCAGCAGCTTGGCGACAGGCTTTGACCAGCCCCAGCATTTT. Translated: CASSLATGFDQPQHF.

V is TRBV7-9 and J is TRBJ1-4; 7 bases are shared with TRBD1. The CDR3 has 14 amino acids. Trimming removed 7 bases from V and 8 bases from J; junction bases left unmatched: 10. Germline assignment: CDR1 SEHNR and CDR2 FQNEAQ (reference sequence). The CDR3 spells CASIDAGGPEKLFF. For the CDR3, the DNA is TGTGCCAGCATCGACGCAGGGGGGCCAGAAAAACTGTTTTTT.

The J gene is TRBJ2-5, the V gene TRBV4-2; 9 bases are a match to TRBD2. CDR3 length: 15 amino acids. CDR1 and CDR2 (germline): LGHNA, YNFKEQ. Trimming removed 0 bases from V and 1 base from J; junction bases left unmatched: 0. CDR3 region: CASSQEAGGQETQYF. The CDR3 DNA sequence: TGTGCCAGCAGCCAAGAAGCGGGGGGCCAAGAGACCCAGTACTTC.

V and J are TRBV5-1 and TRBJ1-3; no firm D call. The CDR3 consists of 17 residues. CDR1 SGHRS and CDR2 YFSETQ come from the germline V gene. Trimming took off 0 bases at V and 2 bases at J, with 15 bases between the two ends. The CDR3 nucleotides are TGCGCCAGCAGCTTGGGGGTCCCCCGGCGGACTGGAAACACCATATATTTT. Translating gives CASSLGVPRRTGNTIYF.

The chain is built from TRBV9 and TRBJ2-2; D remains unclear. V shed 2 bases and J shed 0 bases, with 11 bases lying between them. Germline CDR1 and CDR2: SGDLS and YYNGEE. The CDR3 spans 16 residues. The CDR3, as DNA: TGTGCCAGCAGCGTTTCCGGGTATCCGAACACCGGGGAGCTGTTTTTT. Protein sequence: CASSVSGYPNTGELFF.

The chain employs TRBV7-9 and TRBJ2-7, with TRBD2 as a possible D gene (6 bases). Germline assignment: CDR1 SEHNR and CDR2 FQNEAQ (reference sequence). The ends were cut back, 6 bases at V and 3 bases at J, with 12 bases in the middle. The CDR3 spans 13 residues. The CDR3 is CASSAAGLYEQYF. The CDR3 nucleotides are TGTGCCAGCAGTGCGGCGGGGCTCTACGAGCAGTACTTC.